One sample yielded the 4 T cell receptor beta chains listed below, sequenced in a study of T cell responses to AZD1222 COVID-19 vaccine. The method was immunoSEQ multiplex PCR; TCRdb's version includes in-frame clones alone and lacks a portion of them. The sample lists 200,000 or so clones, over 80% occurring once. The material was peripheral blood, obtained on day 0 of MenACWY control vaccination. These receptors all stem from an adult in good health.

The chain is built from TRBV27 and TRBJ1-5; D not resolved. Trimming cost V 4 bases and J 3 bases, with 7 bases left between them. The germline V gene has CDR1 MNHEY and CDR2 SMNVEV (reference sequence). There are 13 residues in the CDR3. The CDR3: CASSSGYNQPQHF. The CDR3 nucleotides read TGTGCCAGCAGTTCTGGCTACAATCAGCCCCAGCATTTT.

This chain links TRBV24-1 with TRBJ1-2; TRBD1 matches 9 bases. J gave up 8 bases and V 3 bases, and 6 bases lay outside the gene matches. In germline, CDR1 is KGHDR, CDR2 SFDVKD. This CDR3 region has 14 residues. The chain's CDR3 is CATSDRGQGRGYTF. CDR3 coding DNA: TGTGCCACCAGTGATAGGGGACAGGGCCGGGGCTACACCTTC.

The rearrangement uses TRBV6-5 and TRBJ1-2, with D tentatively TRBD1 (6 bases). The germline gives CDR1 MNHEY, CDR2 SVGAGI. This CDR3 spans 12 amino acids. Trimming shortened V by 6 bases and J by 4 bases, and 9 bases separated the two germline ends. The CDR3 is CASRQGPYGYTF. CDR3 DNA: TGTGCCAGCAGACAGGGTCCCTATGGCTACACCTTC.

V usage is TRBV2 and J usage is TRBJ1-2; 7 bases line up with TRBD1. V trimming: 7 bases; J trimming: 8 bases; junction bases outside the gene matches: 7. Germline lookup yields CDR1 SNHLY and CDR2 FYNNEI. This CDR3 is built from 12 residues. The CDR3 DNA follows: TGTGCCAGCAACCAGGGGGTCGAGGGCTACACCTTC. It codes for CASNQGVEGYTF.